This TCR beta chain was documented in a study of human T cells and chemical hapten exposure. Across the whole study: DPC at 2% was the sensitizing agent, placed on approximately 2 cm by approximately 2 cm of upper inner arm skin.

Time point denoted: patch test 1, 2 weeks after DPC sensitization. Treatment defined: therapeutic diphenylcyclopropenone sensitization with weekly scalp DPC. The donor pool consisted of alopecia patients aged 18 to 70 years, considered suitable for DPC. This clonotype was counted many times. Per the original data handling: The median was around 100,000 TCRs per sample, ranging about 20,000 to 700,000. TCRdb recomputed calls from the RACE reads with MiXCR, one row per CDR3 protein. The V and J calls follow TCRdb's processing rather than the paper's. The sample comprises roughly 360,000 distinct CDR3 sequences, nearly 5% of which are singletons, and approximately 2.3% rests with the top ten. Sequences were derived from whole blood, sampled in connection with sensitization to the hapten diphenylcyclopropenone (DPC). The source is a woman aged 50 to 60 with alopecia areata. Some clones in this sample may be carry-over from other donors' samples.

CDR3 bases: TGTGCCACCAAACAGGGGAACACAGATACGCAGTATTTT. Residues: CATKQGNTDTQYF. V gene TRBV6-5 combines with J gene TRBJ2-3; 7 nucleotides line up with TRBD1. The CDR3 is 13 residues long. Germline assignment: CDR1 MNHEY and CDR2 SVGAGI. V lost 10 bases and J lost 2; bases outside the gene matches: 6.